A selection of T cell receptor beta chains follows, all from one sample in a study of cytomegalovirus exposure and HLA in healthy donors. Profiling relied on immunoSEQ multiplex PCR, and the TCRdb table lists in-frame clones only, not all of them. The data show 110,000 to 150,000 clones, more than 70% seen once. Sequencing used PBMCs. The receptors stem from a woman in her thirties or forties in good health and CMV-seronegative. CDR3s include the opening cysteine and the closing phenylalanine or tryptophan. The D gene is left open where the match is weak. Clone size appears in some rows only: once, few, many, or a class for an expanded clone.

CDR3 protein: CASSFYGQAQETQYF
CDR3 DNA: TGTGCCAGCAGTTTCTATGGACAGGCTCAAGAGACCCAGTACTTC
D gene: TRBD1
V gene: TRBV6-5
J gene: TRBJ2-5
clone size: -

CDR3 protein: CASSLIDTVYNEQFF
CDR3 DNA: TGTGCCAGCAGCTTGATTGACACGGTTTACAATGAGCAGTTCTTC
D gene: -
V gene: TRBV7-8
J gene: TRBJ2-1
clone size: -

CDR3 protein: CASSLQSKYEQYF
CDR3 DNA: TGTGCCAGCAGCTTACAGTCCAAATACGAGCAGTACTTC
D gene: -
V gene: TRBV13
J gene: TRBJ2-7
clone size: -

CDR3 protein: CASSQDSNQPQHF
CDR3 DNA: TGCGCCAGCAGCCAGGATAGCAATCAGCCCCAGCATTTT
D gene: -
V gene: TRBV10-1
J gene: TRBJ1-5
clone size: -

CDR3 protein: CASSLTDNYGYTF
CDR3 DNA: TGTGCCAGCAGTTTGACAGACAACTATGGCTACACCTTC
D gene: -
V gene: TRBV28
J gene: TRBJ1-2
clone size: -

CDR3 protein: CASSMSGVDVWSMAKNIQYF
CDR3 DNA: TGTGCCAGTAGTATGTCAGGCGTGGATGTGTGGTCAATGGCCAAAAACATTCAGTACTTC
D gene: -
V gene: TRBV19
J gene: TRBJ2-4
clone size: -

CDR3 protein: CASSQGGDTQYF
CDR3 DNA: TGTGCCAGCAGCCAAGGGGGCGATACGCAGTATTTT
D gene: TRBD1
V gene: TRBV7-7
J gene: TRBJ2-3
clone size: -

CDR3 protein: CASSASTGYLLYEQYF
CDR3 DNA: TGTGCCAGCAGCGCCTCGACAGGGTATTTGTTGTACGAGCAGTACTTC
D gene: TRBD1
V gene: TRBV9
J gene: TRBJ2-7
clone size: -

CDR3 protein: CASTSQGQETQYF
CDR3 DNA: TGTGCCAGCACAAGTCAGGGACAAGAGACCCAGTACTTC
D gene: -
V gene: TRBV27
J gene: TRBJ2-5
clone size: -

CDR3 protein: CASVTAGTGGKTQYF
CDR3 DNA: TGTGCCAGCGTTACTGCCGGGACAGGGGGCAAGACCCAGTACTTC
D gene: TRBD1
V gene: TRBV6-1
J gene: TRBJ2-5
clone size: -

CDR3 protein: CASSLGGGAGGETQYF
CDR3 DNA: TGTGCCAGCAGCTTAGGCGGGGGGGCCGGGGGGGAGACCCAGTACTTC
D gene: TRBD2
V gene: TRBV11-2
J gene: TRBJ2-5
clone size: -

CDR3 protein: CASSPQGYEAFF
CDR3 DNA: TGTGCCAGCAGTCCTCAGGGGTATGAAGCTTTCTTT
D gene: -
V gene: TRBV28
J gene: TRBJ1-1
clone size: few

CDR3 protein: CASSQESGQGALAGGPGETQYF
CDR3 DNA: TGCGCCAGCAGCCAAGAGTCGGGACAGGGGGCACTAGCGGGGGGGCCGGGAGAGACCCAGTACTTC
D gene: -
V gene: TRBV4-1
J gene: TRBJ2-5
clone size: few

CDR3 protein: CASSTDRTDTQYF
CDR3 DNA: TGCGCCAGCAGCACCGACAGGACAGATACGCAGTATTTT
D gene: -
V gene: TRBV5-1
J gene: TRBJ2-3
clone size: -

CDR3 protein: CASSPQNGELYGYTF
CDR3 DNA: TGTGCCAGCTCACCACAGAACGGAGAGCTCTATGGCTACACCTTC
D gene: -
V gene: TRBV18
J gene: TRBJ1-2
clone size: -

CDR3 protein: CASSDSGASTGELFF
CDR3 DNA: TGCGCCAGCAGTGATAGCGGAGCCTCCACCGGGGAGCTGTTTTTT
D gene: -
V gene: TRBV10-1
J gene: TRBJ2-2
clone size: few

CDR3 protein: CASSLKGGKGNTIYF
CDR3 DNA: TGTGCCAGCAGCCTCAAGGGGGGGAAGGGAAACACCATATATTTT
D gene: -
V gene: TRBV21-1
J gene: TRBJ1-3
clone size: few

CDR3 protein: CASSQDISDSPLHF
CDR3 DNA: TGTGCCAGCAGCCAGGACATCTCAGATTCACCCCTCCACTTT
D gene: -
V gene: TRBV9
J gene: TRBJ1-6
clone size: -

CDR3 protein: CASSPLGGDGSNQPQHF
CDR3 DNA: TGCGCCAGCAGCCCCCTAGGAGGGGATGGGAGCAATCAGCCCCAGCATTTT
D gene: -
V gene: TRBV5-1
J gene: TRBJ1-5
clone size: -

CDR3 protein: CASSSPTGQSSPLHF
CDR3 DNA: TGTGCCAGTAGTTCCCCGACAGGCCAAAGTTCACCCCTCCACTTT
D gene: -
V gene: TRBV19
J gene: TRBJ1-6
clone size: -

CDR3 protein: CASSIVRGLNIYGYTF
CDR3 DNA: TGTGCCAGTAGTATAGTACGGGGTCTCAACATCTATGGCTACACCTTC
D gene: -
V gene: TRBV19
J gene: TRBJ1-2
clone size: -

CDR3 protein: CASSFDRFTYEQYF
CDR3 DNA: TGCGCCAGCAGCTTCGACAGGTTCACCTACGAGCAGTACTTC
D gene: -
V gene: TRBV5-1
J gene: TRBJ2-7
clone size: -

CDR3 protein: CASSRQPGGRREKLFF
CDR3 DNA: TGCGCCAGCAGCCGGCAACCGGGGGGAAGACGAGAAAAACTGTTTTTT
D gene: -
V gene: TRBV4-1
J gene: TRBJ1-4
clone size: -

CDR3 protein: CSGLGREYTEAFF
CDR3 DNA: TGTTCCGGGTTGGGGCGCGAGTATACTGAAGCTTTCTTT
D gene: -
V gene: TRBV7-9
J gene: TRBJ1-1
clone size: -

CDR3 protein: CASGAGLYQPQHF
CDR3 DNA: TGTGCCAGCGGGGCAGGTCTCTATCAGCCCCAGCATTTT
D gene: -
V gene: TRBV6-5
J gene: TRBJ1-5
clone size: few

CDR3 protein: CASSPSGGPGSGANVLTF
CDR3 DNA: TGTGCCAGCAGCCCCTCGGGGGGGCCCGGCTCTGGGGCCAACGTCCTGACTTTC
D gene: TRBD2
V gene: TRBV7-2
J gene: TRBJ2-6
clone size: -

CDR3 protein: CASSLARDGYTF
CDR3 DNA: TGCGCCAGCAGCTTGGCCAGGGATGGCTACACCTTC
D gene: -
V gene: TRBV5-1
J gene: TRBJ1-2
clone size: -

CDR3 protein: CACEGLVNTEAFF
CDR3 DNA: TGTGCCTGCGAGGGACTAGTGAACACTGAAGCTTTCTTT
D gene: -
V gene: TRBV2
J gene: TRBJ1-1
clone size: few

CDR3 protein: CASSRDMSYEQYF
CDR3 DNA: TGTGCCAGCAGCCGTGACATGTCCTACGAGCAGTACTTC
D gene: -
V gene: TRBV5-4
J gene: TRBJ2-7
clone size: -

CDR3 protein: CASSPPLREYEQYF
CDR3 DNA: TGTGCCAGCAGTCCACCCCTGAGGGAGTACGAGCAGTACTTC
D gene: -
V gene: TRBV25-1
J gene: TRBJ2-7
clone size: -

CDR3 protein: CASSLEDRVGSEAFF
CDR3 DNA: TGTGCCAGCAGCTTAGAGGACAGGGTAGGGAGTGAAGCTTTCTTT
D gene: TRBD1
V gene: TRBV7-2
J gene: TRBJ1-1
clone size: -

CDR3 protein: CASSKVSSGANVLTF
CDR3 DNA: TGTGCCAGCAGTAAAGTGAGCTCTGGGGCCAACGTCCTGACTTTC
D gene: -
V gene: TRBV6-5
J gene: TRBJ2-6
clone size: -

CDR3 protein: CASSPPGRDRVGELFF
CDR3 DNA: TGTGCCAGCTCACCACCGGGGAGGGATCGCGTCGGGGAGCTGTTTTTT
D gene: TRBD2
V gene: TRBV18
J gene: TRBJ2-2
clone size: -

CDR3 protein: CASSLATGTGHRSGNTIYF
CDR3 DNA: TGTGCCAGCAGCTTAGCGACAGGCACGGGACACCGCTCTGGAAACACCATATATTTT
D gene: -
V gene: TRBV7-9
J gene: TRBJ1-3
clone size: -

CDR3 protein: CASSNKLGASGNYEQYF
CDR3 DNA: TGTGCCAGCAGTAACAAACTCGGGGCTAGCGGGAACTACGAGCAGTACTTC
D gene: TRBD2
V gene: TRBV27
J gene: TRBJ2-7
clone size: few

CDR3 protein: CASSLSWSQGAYEQYF
CDR3 DNA: TGTGCCAGCAGTTTATCGTGGTCGCAGGGGGCTTACGAGCAGTACTTC
D gene: TRBD1
V gene: TRBV27
J gene: TRBJ2-7
clone size: -

CDR3 protein: CASRLRGTTQETQYF
CDR3 DNA: TGTGCCAGCAGGCTAAGAGGGACAACCCAAGAGACCCAGTACTTC
D gene: -
V gene: TRBV5-8
J gene: TRBJ2-5
clone size: -

CDR3 protein: CASSPTPGTGYEQYF
CDR3 DNA: TGTGCCAGCTCCCCCACTCCCGGGACAGGCTACGAGCAGTACTTC
D gene: TRBD1
V gene: TRBV18
J gene: TRBJ2-7
clone size: -

CDR3 protein: CAIRPDRGLSPLHF
CDR3 DNA: TGTGCCATCAGGCCGGACAGGGGGCTTTCACCCCTCCACTTT
D gene: TRBD1
V gene: TRBV10-3
J gene: TRBJ1-6
clone size: -

CDR3 protein: CASSSQGGTYNEQFF
CDR3 DNA: TGTGCCAGCAGTTCGCAGGGTGGAACTTACAATGAGCAGTTCTTC
D gene: -
V gene: TRBV6-6
J gene: TRBJ2-1
clone size: -

CDR3 protein: CASSIAGPDSAYEQYF
CDR3 DNA: TGTGCCAGTAGTATTGCGGGCCCGGACAGCGCCTACGAGCAGTACTTC
D gene: -
V gene: TRBV19
J gene: TRBJ2-7
clone size: -

CDR3 protein: CASSPGQGYGYTF
CDR3 DNA: TGTGCCAGCAGCCCCGGACAGGGCTACGGCTACACCTTC
D gene: TRBD1
V gene: TRBV11-2
J gene: TRBJ1-2
clone size: -

CDR3 protein: CSSSLLPLETQYF
CDR3 DNA: TGTTCCAGCAGCTTACTACCTTTAGAGACCCAGTACTTC
D gene: -
V gene: TRBV7-9
J gene: TRBJ2-5
clone size: -

CDR3 protein: CASSVILGGGQPQHF
CDR3 DNA: TGTGCCAGCAGTGTTATTTTGGGCGGAGGTCAGCCCCAGCATTTT
D gene: -
V gene: TRBV2
J gene: TRBJ1-5
clone size: -

CDR3 protein: CAISESGQTGIHQPQHF
CDR3 DNA: TGTGCCATCAGTGAGTCCGGACAAACAGGGATTCATCAGCCCCAGCATTTT
D gene: -
V gene: TRBV10-3
J gene: TRBJ1-5
clone size: once

CDR3 protein: CASSFDRGLGEQYF
CDR3 DNA: TGTGCCAGCAGCTTTGACAGGGGGCTCGGGGAGCAGTACTTC
D gene: TRBD1
V gene: TRBV11-2
J gene: TRBJ2-7
clone size: -

CDR3 protein: CASSELGGTGALDF
CDR3 DNA: TGTGCCAGCAGTGAACTAGGAGGGACAGGGGCCTTGGACTTC
D gene: TRBD1
V gene: TRBV27
J gene: TRBJ1-2
clone size: -

CDR3 protein: CASSLALGGSEAFF
CDR3 DNA: TGTGCCAGCAGCTTAGCCCTTGGAGGATCTGAAGCTTTCTTT
D gene: -
V gene: TRBV7-9
J gene: TRBJ1-1
clone size: few